This T cell receptor beta chain emerged from a study of blood T cell repertoires in COVID-19. Study summary: Researchers got acute and convalescent COVID-19 samples from the United States, Italy and Spain. The cDNA or gDNA used as material had been derived from T cells, B-cell-depleted T cells, or PBMCs.

This CDR3 is 13 amino acids long. The V end lost 4 bases, the J end lost 6 bases, and 9 bases lay between the germline ends. CDR1 is SNHLY and CDR2 is FYNNEI in the germline V gene. As handled by the study authors: Estimation of nucleated cell counts relied on the amplification of reference gene primers. Clones were sequenced by immunoSEQ multiplex PCR, and TCRdb holds only the in-frame ones, with some missing. The DNA was the basis for D and trimming; V, J and clone size are from that table. The sample yields hundreds of thousands of clones, roughly nine tenths seen once. Sample: peripheral blood. The TCR was taken from a man aged 60 to 69 with COVID-19, enrolled during active disease. This sequence joins TRBV2 and TRBJ2-2; TRBD2 might be the D (6 bases). The CDR3 spells CASSAVAAGELFF. CDR3 coding DNA: TGTGCCAGCAGTGCGGTAGCGGCCGGGGAGCTGTTTTTT.